This is a list of T cell receptor beta chains from one sample in a study of shared clonotypes between healthy human individuals. Clones were read by immunoSEQ multiplex PCR, and TCRdb kept only the in-frame ones, dropping some. The profile shows about 2.4 million clones, 93% of them singletons. The sample comprised naive CD4+ T cells from PBMCs. Receptors were obtained from a man aged 18 to 29 in good health. Some clones in this sample may be carry-over from other donors' samples. CDR3s include the opening cysteine and the closing phenylalanine or tryptophan. The order of the fields is clone size, V gene, D gene, J gene, CDR3 DNA, CDR3 protein. A D gene is named only where the DNA matches it firmly. The size of a clone is reported for some rows only, either as once, few or many, or as a class for expanded clones.

few,TRBV7-2,TRBD1,TRBJ2-7,TGTGCCAGCAGCTTGAACAGGGGCTACGAGCAGTACTTC,CASSLNRGYEQYF
NA,TRBV5-5,NA,TRBJ1-2,TGTGCCAGCAGCTTGGGGGGTGGTGGCTACACCTTC,CASSLGGGGYTF
NA,TRBV28,TRBD1,TRBJ2-7,TGTGCCAGCAGCCCACGGGACAGGGGCGTCTACGAGCAGTACTTC,CASSPRDRGVYEQYF
once,TRBV5-1,NA,TRBJ1-4,TGCGCCAGCAGCTTGGCAGGGAATGAAAAACTGTTTTTT,CASSLAGNEKLFF
NA,TRBV5-1,TRBD1,TRBJ1-1,TGCGCCAGCAGCTTGAGACAGGGGGTTCTGGCTGAAGCTTTCTTT,CASSLRQGVLAEAFF
NA,TRBV6-5,TRBD1,TRBJ1-1,TGTGCCAGCCACAGGGGGCCAGGGGCTGAAGCTTTCTTT,CASHRGPGAEAFF
NA,TRBV21-1,NA,TRBJ2-1,TGTGCCAGCAGCAAGGGACAGGGCTACAATGAGCAGTTCTTC,CASSKGQGYNEQFF
once,TRBV27,NA,TRBJ2-1,TGTGCCAGCAGGCCAGACATCCGCCTAGGCAATGAGCAGTTCTTC,CASRPDIRLGNEQFF
NA,TRBV28,NA,TRBJ1-6,TGTGCCAGCACAACCTCGGCCGTAGATAATTCACCCCTCCACTTT,CASTTSAVDNSPLHF
NA,TRBV4-1,TRBD2,TRBJ2-5,TGCGCCAGCAGCCAAGGCGCGGGGGAGATCCGCGAGACCCAGTACTTC,CASSQGAGEIRETQYF
NA,TRBV27,TRBD1,TRBJ2-7,TGTGCCAGCAGTTCGCGACAGGGTGGGACCTACGAGCAGTACTTC,CASSSRQGGTYEQYF
once,TRBV2,NA,TRBJ2-2,TGTGCCAGCAAGACCGACGGGACCGGGGAGCTGTTTTTT,CASKTDGTGELFF
NA,TRBV28,TRBD1,TRBJ1-2,TGTGCCAGCAGTTCGCCGGGACAGGGCTATGGCTACACCTTC,CASSSPGQGYGYTF
NA,TRBV19,NA,TRBJ2-7,TGTGCCAGTAGTAATTGCGTCAGCTGCGAGCAGTACTTC,CASSNCVSCEQYF
NA,TRBV9,TRBD1,TRBJ2-5,TGTGCCAGCAGCGCCACCGGGACAGGGGGCGGAGAGACCCAGTACTTC,CASSATGTGGGETQYF
NA,TRBV28,NA,TRBJ2-7,TGTGCCGTAAGCCCAGGCGGAAGGGACTACGAGCAGTACTTC,CAVSPGGRDYEQYF
NA,TRBV6-5,TRBD2,TRBJ2-3,TGTGCCAGCCGAGGACTAGCGCTTAGCACAGATACGCAGTATTTT,CASRGLALSTDTQYF
NA,TRBV9,NA,TRBJ1-2,TGTGCCAGCAGCCTGTGGGGGGCAGGGGTTCACTATGGCTACACCTTC,CASSLWGAGVHYGYTF